The T cell receptor (beta chain) described here comes from a study of T cell responses to AZD1222 COVID-19 vaccine (dated by TCRdb to the early 2020s). Notes on the research overall: TCR sequencing covered 230 to 250 trial participants: 200 to 220 given two doses of AZD1222 and 26 given two doses of MenACWY control vaccine. Trial participants were enrolled into age subgroups of 18-55, 56-69 and 70-plus years, which contained approximately 150, 28 and 58 TCR-sequenced participants, respectively.

The time point label on this specimen signifies: about 28 days (+/-7) after the second vaccine dose. Read against the paper, the sample's treatment or condition label means: meningococcal conjugate vaccine given as trial control. Samples from vaccinated people were obtained from the UK trials COV001 and COV002, which included a single-blind randomized controlled phase 2/3 trial of AZD1222 (ChAdOx1 nCoV-19) in healthy adults. For TCRbeta chain sequencing, PBMC samples from trial participants were taken at day 0 and at day 28 after the second dose. The CDR3 regions of human TCRbeta chains were analyzed by immunosequencing. The paper's data handling went like this. Repertoire TCRs were matched against a reference library of SARS-CoV-2-specific TCRs generated with the MIRA antigen-specificity platform. Breadth meant the fraction of unique TCRs that were SARS-CoV-2-associated, whereas depth meant the fraction of total T cells that were SARS-CoV-2-associated. Each spike-specific TCR was assigned to its reactive spike region and to a CD4 or CD8 class using the MIRA data. Log10-transformed breadth and depth values were compared by one-way ANOVA with Sidak's multiple comparisons tests. In its TCRdb copy, this immuneACCESS table keeps in-frame sequences only and misses some clones. Where compared with another copy, unresolved V genes explain less than half of these, and the others have no known cause. V, J and clone size derive from that table, while D and trimming were established from the DNA sequence. Within this sample are around 140,000 clones, with over 75% of them counted one time only. The ten largest make up around 8% of the sample.

The CDR3, from cysteine to phenylalanine, totals 17 residues. Only CDR3 DNA is held: 51 bases, read in frame from base 1. V and J are truncated by 3 bases and 0 bases respectively, leaving an intervening sequence of 15 bases. CDR1 and CDR2, looked up from the germline V gene (reference sequence), are LGHDT and YNNKEL. Results and caveats for the whole study, not just this receptor: Participants were mostly white British and included more females than males, and it was suggested by the authors that clonal diversity may have been underestimated. After two AZD1222 doses, both the breadth and the depth of spike-specific TCRs were significantly higher than at day 0 and than in MenACWY recipients. The whole spike protein was spanned by vaccine-associated CD4 TCRs, and dominant responses were seen in regions 160-218 and 743-854. Only 5 to 7 AZD1222 recipients were SARS-CoV-2 seropositive at baseline, limiting conclusions about previously exposed vaccinees. Epitopes outside the regions mutated in the B.1.351 and B.1.1.7 variants were reportedly recognized by nearly half of the unique spike-specific TCRs. The 56-69-year group was small, and its depth increase did not reach significance, likely because of low power. Because no samples from the day 14 peak response were available, repertoires could be characterized only after the peak T cell response.

Of note for this clone: Its target antigen remains unknown. The sample holds no much larger clone one base away, and base qualities are not on file.

The sequencing here drew on peripheral blood, taken 28 days after the second dose of the MenACWY control vaccine. The chain employs TRBV3-1 (or the pseudogene TRBV3-2) and TRBJ1-3; a weak D assignment points to TRBD1 (5 bases agree). This TCR derives from an adult who received the MenACWY meningococcal vaccine as a control. The DNA sequence reads TGTGCCAGCAGCCATCCTGGGACGGCGAGCTCTGGAAACACCATATATTTT. Its protein is CASSHPGTASSGNTIYF.